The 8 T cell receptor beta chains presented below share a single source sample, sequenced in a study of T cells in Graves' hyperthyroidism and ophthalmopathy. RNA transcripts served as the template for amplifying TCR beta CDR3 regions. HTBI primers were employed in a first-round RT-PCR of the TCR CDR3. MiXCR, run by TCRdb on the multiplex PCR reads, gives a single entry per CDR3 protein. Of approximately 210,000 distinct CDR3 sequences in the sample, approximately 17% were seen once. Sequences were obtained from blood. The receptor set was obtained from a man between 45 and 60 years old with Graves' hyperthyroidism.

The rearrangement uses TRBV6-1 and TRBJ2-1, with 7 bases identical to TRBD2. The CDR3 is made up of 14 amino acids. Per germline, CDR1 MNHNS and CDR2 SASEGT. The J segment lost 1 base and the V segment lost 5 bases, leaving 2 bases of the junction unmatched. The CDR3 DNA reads TGTGCCAGCAGTAGGGACTATTCCTACAATGAGCAGTTCTTC. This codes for CASSRDYSYNEQFF.

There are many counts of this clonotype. CDR3 bases: TGCAGTGCTAGAGATCGCCTAGCGGGAGGTTCCGGGGAGCTGTTTTTT. It translates to CSARDRLAGGSGELFF. The rearrangement uses TRBV20-1 and TRBJ2-2; 11 positions agree with TRBD2. Germline CDR1 DFQATT, CDR2 SNEGSKA (reference sequence). The CDR3 consists of 16 residues. V trimming: 0 bases; J trimming: 6 bases; junction bases outside the gene matches: 6.

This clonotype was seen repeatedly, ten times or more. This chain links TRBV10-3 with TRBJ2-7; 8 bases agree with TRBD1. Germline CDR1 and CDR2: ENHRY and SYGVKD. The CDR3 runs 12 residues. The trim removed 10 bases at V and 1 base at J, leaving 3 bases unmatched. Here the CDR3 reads CATTGGSYEQYF. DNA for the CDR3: TGTGCCACCACAGGGGGGTCCTACGAGCAGTACTTC.

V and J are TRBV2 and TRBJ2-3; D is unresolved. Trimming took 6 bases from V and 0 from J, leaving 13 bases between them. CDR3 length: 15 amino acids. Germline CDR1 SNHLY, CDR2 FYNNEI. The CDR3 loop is CASSQFETSTDTQYF. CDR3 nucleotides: TGTGCCAGCAGCCAATTTGAGACTAGCACAGATACGCAGTATTTT. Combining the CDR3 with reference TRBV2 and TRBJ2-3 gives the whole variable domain EPEVTQTPSHQVTQMGQEVILRCVPISNHLYFYWYRQILGQKVEFLVSFYNNEISEKSEIFDDQFSVERPDGSNFTLKIRSTKLEDSAMYFCASSQFETSTDTQYFGPGTRLTVL.

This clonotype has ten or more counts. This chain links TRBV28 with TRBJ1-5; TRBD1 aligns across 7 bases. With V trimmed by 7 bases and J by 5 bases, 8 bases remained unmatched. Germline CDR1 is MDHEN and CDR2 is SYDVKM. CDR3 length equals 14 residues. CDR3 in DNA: TGTGCCAGCACCGACAGGGCGAGCGATCAGCCCCAGCATTTT. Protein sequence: CASTDRASDQPQHF.

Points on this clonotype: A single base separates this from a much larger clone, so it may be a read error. CDR3 DNA sequence: TGCGCCAGCAGCTTGACGCCTTCGAACACCGGGGAGCTGTTTTTT. It is translated as CASSLTPSNTGELFF. The genes are TRBV5-1 and TRBJ2-2; D is ambiguous. There are 15 residues in the CDR3. The germline gives CDR1 SGHRS, CDR2 YFSETQ. Trimming pared 1 base from V and 0 bases from J, leaving 7 bases between.

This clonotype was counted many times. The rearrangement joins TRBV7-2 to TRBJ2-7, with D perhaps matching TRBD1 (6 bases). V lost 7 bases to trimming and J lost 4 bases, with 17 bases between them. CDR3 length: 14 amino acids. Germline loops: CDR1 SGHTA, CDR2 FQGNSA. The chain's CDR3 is CASNLQGSIYEQYF. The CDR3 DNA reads TGTGCCAGCAACCTACAGGGCTCGATTTACGAGCAGTACTTC.

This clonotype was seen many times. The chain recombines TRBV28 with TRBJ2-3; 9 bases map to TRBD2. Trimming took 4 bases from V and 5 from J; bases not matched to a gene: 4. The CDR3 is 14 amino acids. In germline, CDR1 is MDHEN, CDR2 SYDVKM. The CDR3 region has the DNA TGTGCCAGCAGTTGGCGCGGGGGGGGAGATACGCAGTATTTT. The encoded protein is CASSWRGGGDTQYF.